The 26 T cell receptor beta chains given below trace back to one sample, sequenced in a study of Ad26.COV2.S vaccination and SARS-CoV-2 variants. Here immunoSEQ multiplex PCR was the method, and the copy in TCRdb shows in-frame clones only, minus some. The sample includes approximately 240,000 clones, approximately 87% seen only once; the top ten take approximately 12%. Sample treatment: roughly 19 received Ad26.COV2.S at low or high dose, single or two shots; several received placebo; per-sample allocation not given. Sampling was done on day 63 after the first vaccine or placebo injection. The input for sequencing was peripheral blood, taken in a trial of Ad26.COV2.S vaccine versus placebo. The receptor source for this set is a person between 18 and 59 years old who received the Ad26.COV2.S COVID-19 vaccine or a placebo.

This chain links TRBV27 with TRBJ2-7; TRBD2 matches at 11 bases. Germline lookup yields CDR1 MNHEY and CDR2 SMNVEV (reference sequence). Trimming removed 6 bases from V and 0 bases from J; junction bases left unmatched: 4. The CDR3 length is 15 residues. CDR3 in amino acids: CASRTSGTVSYEQYF. Written as DNA, the CDR3 is TGTGCCAGCAGGACTAGCGGGACCGTCTCCTACGAGCAGTACTTC.

The chain joins TRBV7-9 to TRBJ2-2, with 8 bases identical to TRBD1. The CDR3 has 15 residues. The germline CDR1 and CDR2 sequences are SEHNR and FQNEAQ (reference sequence). Trimming at V came to 4 bases and at J to 0 bases, leaving 1 base not matched to a gene. CDR3 nucleotides: TGTGCCAGCAGCTCGACAGGGGCGAACACCGGGGAGCTGTTTTTT. Translating it yields CASSSTGANTGELFF.

Concerning this clone itself: Other DNA sequences in the same sample also yield this CDR3. This chain uses TRBV5-1 with TRBJ2-5, with no clear D. This CDR3 region has 12 residues. Germline CDR1 is SGHRS and CDR2 is YFSETQ. Trimming removed 0 bases at V and 3 bases at J, with 3 bases between. The CDR3 nucleotides are TGCGCCAGCAGCTTGGGGAAAGAGACCCAGTACTTC. As protein: CASSLGKETQYF.

CDR3 DNA sequence: TGTGCCAGCAGGCCCCAAAGCGGGGACTACGAGCAGTACTTC. Translation: CASRPQSGDYEQYF. This rearrangement joins TRBV28 to TRBJ2-7, with 7 bases fitting TRBD2. CDR1 is MDHEN and CDR2 is SYDVKM in the germline V gene. The CDR3 is 14 amino acids. Unmatched junction bases numbered 8, after V lost 6 bases and J lost 3 bases.

The chain uses TRBV6-5 and TRBJ2-1, with 8 nucleotides matching TRBD1. Germline values: CDR1 MNHEY, CDR2 SVGAGI. The CDR3 contains 15 residues. The trim removed 6 bases at V and 0 bases at J, leaving 4 bases unmatched. CDR3 protein: CASSRGQSSYNEQFF. The DNA for the CDR3 is TGTGCCAGCAGCAGGGGGCAAAGCTCCTACAATGAGCAGTTCTTC.

The chain employs TRBV5-1 and TRBJ2-5; possibly TRBD2 for D (5 bases). Between the trimmed V and J ends, which lost 1 base and 2 bases, there was a span of 12 bases. This CDR3 spans 15 amino acids. The germline V gene has CDR1 SGHRS and CDR2 YFSETQ. CDR3 in amino acids: CASSLFRGVQETQYF. As DNA, the CDR3 is TGCGCCAGCAGCTTGTTCCGGGGAGTTCAAGAGACCCAGTACTTC.

The J gene is TRBJ2-7, the V gene TRBV20-1, with no clear D. V lost 0 bases and J 6 bases, leaving 3 bases between the germline ends. Germline assignment: CDR1 DFQATT and CDR2 SNEGSKA (reference sequence). CDR3 length: 10 amino acids. CDR3 bases: TGCAGTGCTAGAGATAGCGAGCAGTACTTC. Translated, it gives CSARDSEQYF.

This chain joins TRBV6-5 and TRBJ2-7; 9 bases agree with TRBD2. Per germline, CDR1 MNHEY and CDR2 SVGAGI. Unmatched junction bases numbered 5, after V lost 6 bases and J lost 2 bases. CDR3 length equals 14 residues. CDR3 nucleotides: TGTGCCAGCAGCAAGATAGCGGGGGCCTACGAGCAGTACTTC. As protein: CASSKIAGAYEQYF.

The genes are TRBV24-1 and TRBJ1-1, with a weak D call TRBD1 (5 bases). Trimming stripped 10 bases from V and 5 bases from J, with 10 bases between. Germline CDR1 reads KGHDR; CDR2 reads SFDVKD. This CDR3 region has 11 residues. This CDR3 reads CATGWGTEAFF. The CDR3 coding sequence is TGTGCCACTGGATGGGGGACTGAAGCTTTCTTT.

The V call is TRBV28, the J call TRBJ2-1; 13 bases fit TRBD2. The CDR3 runs to 16 residues. Germline V gene data show CDR1 as MDHEN and CDR2 as SYDVKM. J gave up 6 bases and V 5 bases, and 7 bases lay outside the gene matches. The CDR3 sequence is CASSPGLAGVGNEQFF. DNA for the CDR3: TGTGCCAGCAGTCCCGGACTAGCGGGAGTAGGCAATGAGCAGTTCTTC.

This chain joins TRBV7-2 and TRBJ2-3, with 7 positions matching TRBD2. V shed 7 bases, J shed 9 bases, and the junction held 19 bases outside the gene matches. The length of the CDR3 is 16 residues. Germline lookup yields CDR1 SGHTA and CDR2 FQGNSA. Written as DNA, the CDR3 is TGTGCCAGCACCTTGACTAGCAGTCCTGCACAGAGGACGCAGTATTTT. It encodes CASTLTSSPAQRTQYF.

The V and J genes are TRBV12-3 or TRBV12-4 and TRBJ1-1, with 9 bases lining up with TRBD1. The junction had 9 bases not matched to a gene; V was cut back by 5 bases and J by 11 bases. The CDR3 consists of 13 residues. The CDR3 loop reads CASSNPGTGNAFF. The CDR3 DNA reads as TGTGCCAGCAGTAATCCCGGGACAGGGAACGCTTTCTTT.

The chain has TRBV9 and TRBJ1-5, with D unclear. V was cut by 4 bases and J by 4 bases, with 15 bases left in between. CDR1 is SGDLS, CDR2 YYNGEE, per germline. The CDR3 is made up of 15 amino acids. CDR3 residues: CASSSGFGPNQPQHF. CDR3 sequence (DNA): TGTGCCAGCAGCTCGGGCTTCGGCCCTAATCAGCCCCAGCATTTT.

The V gene is TRBV7-8, the J gene TRBJ2-7; D perhaps matches TRBD2 (6 bases). The V end was cut by 1 base, the J end by 2 bases, with 21 bases between. Germline V gene data show CDR1 as SGHVS and CDR2 as FQNEAQ. The CDR3 totals 18 residues. The CDR3 nucleotides read TGTGCCAGCAGCTTAGTAATAGATTCGAGACTAGAAGCCTACGAGCAGTACTTC. Protein product: CASSLVIDSRLEAYEQYF.

The chain carries TRBV4-3 and TRBJ1-4; maybe TRBD1 (5 bases). V was trimmed by 0 bases and J by 0 bases, leaving 14 bases between them. This CDR3 has 18 residues. Germline CDR1 reads LGHNA; CDR2 reads YSLEER. The CDR3 protein is CASSQDQTGPATNEKLFF. Written as DNA, the CDR3 is TGCGCCAGCAGCCAAGATCAAACAGGACCAGCAACTAATGAAAAACTGTTTTTT.

In this sample, this clone turned up many times. The V and J genes are TRBV6-1 and TRBJ1-2; 7 nucleotides agree with TRBD1. This CDR3 spans 14 amino acids. The trim removed 2 bases at V and 6 bases at J, leaving 6 bases unmatched. Germline V gives CDR1 MNHNS, CDR2 SASEGT. CDR3 sequence (DNA): TGTGCCAGCAGTGAATTAAGGGGGCAGAATGGCTACACCTTC. Encoded protein: CASSELRGQNGYTF.

The CDR3 protein is CASSLDTPGAADQPQHF. CDR3 nucleotide sequence: TGTGCCAGCAGCCTCGATACCCCAGGGGCCGCGGATCAGCCCCAGCATTTT. This chain links TRBV28 with TRBJ1-5; the D gene is possibly TRBD1 (6 bases). The CDR3 totals 17 residues. V gave up 6 bases and J gave up 5 bases, with 23 bases separating them. Germline CDR1 MDHEN, CDR2 SYDVKM.

A word on this clone: The sample has other DNA sequences that encode this CDR3 too. The V call is TRBV27, the J call TRBJ2-3; D unresolved. CDR1 is MNHEY and CDR2 is SMNVEV in the germline V gene (reference sequence). The ends were cut back, 3 bases at V and 0 bases at J, with 1 base in the middle. The CDR3 runs 12 residues. CDR3 sequence (DNA): TGTGCCAGCAGTTTCAGCACAGATACGCAGTATTTT. The encoded protein is CASSFSTDTQYF.

The chain combines TRBV2 with TRBJ2-6; 10 bases line up with TRBD1. The CDR3 is 16 amino acids. Germline loops: CDR1 SNHLY, CDR2 FYNNEI. J gave up 0 bases and V 8 bases, and 4 bases lay outside the gene matches. CDR3 coding DNA: TGTGCCAGCCACCGGGACAGGGGCTCTGGGGCCAACGTCCTGACTTTC. Translating it yields CASHRDRGSGANVLTF. The complete variable domain, with remaining parts taken from reference TRBV2 and TRBJ2-6, reads EPEVTQTPSHQVTQMGQEVILRCVPISNHLYFYWYRQILGQKVEFLVSFYNNEISEKSEIFDDQFSVERPDGSNFTLKIRSTKLEDSAMYFCASHRDRGSGANVLTFGAGSRLTVL.

The V call is TRBV7-8, the J call TRBJ1-2; D might be TRBD1 (6 bases). Per the germline V gene, CDR1 is SGHVS and CDR2 is FQNEAQ. Trimming removed 2 bases at V and 4 bases at J, with 14 bases between. The CDR3 consists of 15 residues. The CDR3 nucleotides are TGTGCCAGCAGCTTATACAGGGCCGCCTCCTATGGCTACACCTTC. This gives the protein CASSLYRAASYGYTF. Filled out from reference TRBV7-8 and TRBJ1-2, the complete variable domain reads GAGVSQSPRYKVAKRGQDVALRCDPISGHVSLFWYQQALGQGPEFLTYFQNEAQLDKSGLPSDRFFAERPEGSVSTLKIQRTQQEDSAVYLCASSLYRAASYGYTFGSGTRLTVV.

The gene calls are TRBV18 and TRBJ1-3, with no clear D. Germline V gene lookup returns CDR1 KGHSH and CDR2 LQKENI. V was clipped by 3 bases and J by 0 bases, with 9 bases between them. CDR3 length: 15 amino acids. CDR3 residues: CASSPIDSSGNTIYF. CDR3 coding DNA: TGTGCCAGCTCACCGATAGACTCCTCTGGAAACACCATATATTTT.

This chain joins TRBV5-5 and TRBJ2-7; 7 nucleotides line up with TRBD1. CDR3 size: 15 residues. Trimming took 4 bases from V and 4 from J; bases not matched to a gene: 11. Germline assignment: CDR1 SGHKS and CDR2 YYEKEE (reference sequence). CDR3 sequence (DNA): TGTGCCAGCAGCCCGGACAGGACCCACTATTACGAGCAGTACTTC. Its protein is CASSPDRTHYYEQYF.

Only a few counts were recorded for this clone. The V gene is TRBV19, the J gene TRBJ2-2, with 9 bases fitting TRBD2. Germline lookup yields CDR1 LNHDA and CDR2 SQIVND (reference sequence). The CDR3 runs 16 residues. V shed 5 bases, J shed 8 bases, and the junction held 12 bases outside the gene matches. CDR3 nucleotide sequence: TGTGCCAGTAGTTCCCCCGCTAGCGGGAATTCTGGGGAGCTGTTTTTT. Translating gives CASSSPASGNSGELFF.

CDR3 sequence reads: CASSQPGTGGTWTEAFF. CDR3 DNA sequence: TGTGCCAGCAGCCAACCCGGGACAGGGGGCACTTGGACTGAAGCTTTCTTT. J is TRBJ1-1 and V is TRBV3-1 (or the pseudogene TRBV3-2), with 12 bases matching TRBD1. The CDR3 length is 17 residues. The J segment lost 5 bases and the V segment lost 2 bases, leaving 9 bases of the junction unmatched. Germline lookup yields CDR1 LGHDT and CDR2 YNNKEL (reference sequence).

V gene TRBV29-1 combines with J gene TRBJ2-1, with D unresolved. The CDR3 runs to 10 residues. Germline CDR1 is SQVTM and CDR2 is ANQGSEA. Deletions cut 5 bases from V and 4 bases from J, with 3 bases between. In DNA form, the CDR3 reads TGCAGCGTTTGGTACAATGAGCAGTTCTTC. Its translation: CSVWYNEQFF.

In its sample, this clone was seen a few times. This chain links TRBV25-1 with TRBJ2-1, with 7 bases lining up with TRBD1. V shed 2 bases, J shed 4 bases, and the junction held 5 bases outside the gene matches. The CDR3 loop spans 15 amino acids. Germline V gene lookup returns CDR1 MGHDK and CDR2 SYGVNS. The DNA of the CDR3 is TGTGCCAGCAGTGAAGTGGGACAGCTATACAATGAGCAGTTCTTC. Translated, it gives CASSEVGQLYNEQFF.